A selection of T cell receptor beta chains follows, all from one sample in a study of cytomegalovirus exposure and HLA in healthy donors. Data came from immunoSEQ multiplex PCR; TCRdb stores just in-frame clones and leaves some out. The sample contains 100,000 to 150,000 clones, roughly 89% of which appear only once. The sequencing input was PBMCs. These receptors were taken from a woman in her late teens or twenties in good health and CMV-seronegative. Both conserved end residues are part of each CDR3. A D gene is named only where the DNA matches it firmly. Clone sizes are given selectively: once, few, many, or a class where the clone is expanded.

j_gene: TRBJ1-5; abundance: -; d_gene: -; v_gene: TRBV21-1; CDR3aa: CAHRRGQGYQPQHF; CDR3nt: TGTGCCCACCGTCGGGGACAGGGGTATCAGCCCCAGCATTTT
j_gene: TRBJ2-1; abundance: -; d_gene: TRBD2; v_gene: TRBV27; CDR3aa: CASSLGLAGLYEQFF; CDR3nt: TGTGCCAGCAGTCTCGGACTAGCGGGATTATATGAGCAGTTCTTC
j_gene: TRBJ2-2; abundance: -; d_gene: -; v_gene: TRBV28; CDR3aa: CASSPSSAGPGELFF; CDR3nt: TGTGCCAGCAGTCCCTCCAGCGCAGGGCCCGGGGAGCTGTTTTTT
j_gene: TRBJ1-4; abundance: -; d_gene: -; v_gene: TRBV7-2; CDR3aa: CASSLRPGKTNEKLFF; CDR3nt: TGTGCCAGCAGCTTACGGCCCGGGAAAACTAATGAAAAACTGTTTTTT
j_gene: TRBJ2-7; abundance: -; d_gene: TRBD1; v_gene: TRBV29-1; CDR3aa: CSAKGTGSYEQYF; CDR3nt: TGCAGCGCTAAGGGGACAGGGTCCTACGAGCAGTACTTC
j_gene: TRBJ2-7; abundance: -; d_gene: -; v_gene: TRBV11-2; CDR3aa: CASSLSGFYEQYF; CDR3nt: TGTGCCAGCAGCTTAAGCGGGTTTTACGAGCAGTACTTC
j_gene: TRBJ1-1; abundance: -; d_gene: -; v_gene: TRBV28; CDR3aa: CASSWGAEAFF; CDR3nt: TGTGCCAGCAGTTGGGGCGCTGAAGCTTTCTTT
j_gene: TRBJ2-1; abundance: -; d_gene: -; v_gene: TRBV9; CDR3aa: CASSLPGWDNEQFF; CDR3nt: TGTGCCAGCAGCCTACCGGGGTGGGACAATGAGCAGTTCTTC
j_gene: TRBJ2-7; abundance: few; d_gene: -; v_gene: TRBV10-1; CDR3aa: CASSGSQGAAYEQYF; CDR3nt: TGCGCCAGCAGTGGCTCGCAGGGTGCCGCCTACGAGCAGTACTTC
j_gene: TRBJ2-1; abundance: -; d_gene: TRBD2; v_gene: TRBV27; CDR3aa: CASSSLSTSGKFADEQFF; CDR3nt: TGTGCCAGCAGTTCGTTATCGACTAGCGGGAAGTTTGCCGATGAGCAGTTCTTC
j_gene: TRBJ1-2; abundance: -; d_gene: -; v_gene: TRBV28; CDR3aa: CASTSRAAGWTF; CDR3nt: TGTGCCAGCACTTCGAGGGCCGCCGGTTGGACCTTC
j_gene: TRBJ2-7; abundance: -; d_gene: TRBD1; v_gene: TRBV4-1; CDR3aa: CASSHHDRGEGEQYF; CDR3nt: TGCGCCAGCAGCCACCACGACAGGGGAGAGGGGGAGCAGTACTTC
j_gene: TRBJ2-1; abundance: few; d_gene: -; v_gene: TRBV19; CDR3aa: CASSLASLGGNEQFF; CDR3nt: TGTGCCAGTAGTCTCGCTAGCCTGGGGGGCAATGAGCAGTTCTTC
j_gene: TRBJ2-3; abundance: -; d_gene: TRBD2; v_gene: TRBV5-1; CDR3aa: CASSAGLSSTDTQYF; CDR3nt: TGCGCCAGCAGCGCGGGACTATCTAGCACAGATACGCAGTATTTT
j_gene: TRBJ1-1; abundance: -; d_gene: -; v_gene: TRBV9; CDR3aa: CASSVDGAAEAFF; CDR3nt: TGTGCCAGCAGCGTAGATGGGGCAGCTGAAGCTTTCTTT
j_gene: TRBJ1-2; abundance: -; d_gene: -; v_gene: TRBV6-1; CDR3aa: CASRGDLNYGYTF; CDR3nt: TGTGCCAGCAGAGGGGACTTAAACTATGGCTACACCTTC
j_gene: TRBJ2-3; abundance: -; d_gene: -; v_gene: TRBV7-2; CDR3aa: CASSLLGLLGADTQYF; CDR3nt: TGTGCCAGCAGCTTACTCGGGCTCCTCGGGGCAGATACGCAGTATTTT
j_gene: TRBJ2-1; abundance: -; d_gene: -; v_gene: TRBV28; CDR3aa: CASTPGGPYNEQFF; CDR3nt: TGTGCCAGCACTCCGGGGGGCCCCTACAATGAGCAGTTCTTC
j_gene: TRBJ2-1; abundance: -; d_gene: TRBD1; v_gene: TRBV5-1; CDR3aa: CASSSGQGGEEQFF; CDR3nt: TGCGCCAGCAGCTCCGGACAGGGGGGAGAGGAGCAGTTCTTC
j_gene: TRBJ2-3; abundance: -; d_gene: TRBD2; v_gene: TRBV5-1; CDR3aa: CASTWIAGGPTDTQYF; CDR3nt: TGCGCCAGCACCTGGATCGCGGGGGGGCCGACAGATACGCAGTATTTT
j_gene: TRBJ1-2; abundance: -; d_gene: -; v_gene: TRBV9; CDR3aa: CASSRPFERANYGYTF; CDR3nt: TGTGCCTCTTCCCGCCCATTTGAGAGAGCTAACTATGGCTACACCTTC
j_gene: TRBJ1-2; abundance: -; d_gene: -; v_gene: TRBV7-2; CDR3aa: CASSLEGPGSSYGYTF; CDR3nt: TGTGCCAGCAGCTTAGAAGGCCCAGGCAGCTCCTATGGCTACACCTTC
j_gene: TRBJ2-1; abundance: -; d_gene: -; v_gene: TRBV30; CDR3aa: CAWRRLSPKYNEQFF; CDR3nt: TGTGCCTGGAGACGACTGTCACCGAAATACAATGAGCAGTTCTTC
j_gene: TRBJ2-2; abundance: -; d_gene: TRBD1; v_gene: TRBV30; CDR3aa: CAWRLTGDTGELFF; CDR3nt: TGTGCCTGGAGATTGACAGGGGACACCGGGGAGCTGTTTTTT
j_gene: TRBJ1-2; abundance: -; d_gene: -; v_gene: TRBV7-8; CDR3aa: CASSLGGVPLGYTF; CDR3nt: TGTGCCAGCAGCTTAGGGGGAGTCCCCTTGGGCTACACCTTC
j_gene: TRBJ1-2; abundance: -; d_gene: TRBD1; v_gene: TRBV7-8; CDR3aa: CASSPTTDRLGYGYTF; CDR3nt: TGTGCCAGCAGCCCTACGACGGACAGGTTAGGCTATGGCTACACCTTC
j_gene: TRBJ2-3; abundance: few; d_gene: -; v_gene: TRBV15; CDR3aa: CATSGSSIRGAKPDTQYF; CDR3nt: TGTGCCACCAGCGGGAGTTCTATCAGGGGAGCTAAACCAGATACGCAGTATTTT